These 2 T cell receptor beta chains share one sample of origin, sequenced in a study of OX40 agonist ivuxolimab in advanced cancers. The table came from immunoSEQ multiplex PCR; TCRdb's copy has only in-frame clones and leaves some out. The sample shows just over 35,000 clones, 70% to 85% of them seen only once. The sample in question was CD4+ or CD8+ T cells sorted from blood, obtained in a trial of the OX40 agonist ivuxolimab. The source is an adult with an advanced solid tumor such as melanoma, head and neck, liver or kidney cancer.

This chain uses TRBV18 with TRBJ1-1, with 9 positions matching TRBD1. The CDR3 is made up of 16 amino acids. The germline CDR1 and CDR2 sequences are KGHSH and LQKENI. Trimming removed 3 bases from V and 3 bases from J; junction bases left unmatched: 8. In nucleotides, the CDR3 is TGTGCCAGCTCACCGGGACAGGGAAAGGTAGACACTGAAGCTTTCTTT. Translated: CASSPGQGKVDTEAFF.

The chain joins TRBV19 to TRBJ1-5, with unresolved D. V was shortened by 3 bases and J by 3 bases, with 12 bases between the two germline ends. The CDR3 extends over 15 amino acids. Germline V gene sequence: CDR1 LNHDA, CDR2 SQIVND (reference sequence). In nucleotides, the CDR3 is TGTGCCAGTAGTATTGTTTTACCCATCAATCAGCCCCAGCATTTT. As protein: CASSIVLPINQPQHF.